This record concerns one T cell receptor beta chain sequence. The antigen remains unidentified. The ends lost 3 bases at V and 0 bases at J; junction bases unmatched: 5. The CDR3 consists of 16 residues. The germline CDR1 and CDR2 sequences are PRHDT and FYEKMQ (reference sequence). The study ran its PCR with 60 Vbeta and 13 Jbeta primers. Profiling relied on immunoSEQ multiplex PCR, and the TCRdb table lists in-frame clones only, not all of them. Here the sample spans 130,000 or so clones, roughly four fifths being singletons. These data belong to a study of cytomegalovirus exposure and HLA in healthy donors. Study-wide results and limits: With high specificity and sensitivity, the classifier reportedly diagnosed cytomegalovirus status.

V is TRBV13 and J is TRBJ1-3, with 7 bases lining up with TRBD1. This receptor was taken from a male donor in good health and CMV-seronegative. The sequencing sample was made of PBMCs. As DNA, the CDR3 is TGTGCCAGCAGCTTTACAGGGGTACACTCTGGAAACACCATATATTTT. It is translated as CASSFTGVHSGNTIYF.